The clone carrying this TCR beta chain appeared once. The CDR3 sequence is 15 residues long. The sample is drawn from a study of blood T cell repertoires in COVID-19. Study-wide context: Some COVID-19 samples were acute and others convalescent; all came from the United States, Italy and Spain.

Authors' processing steps: From reference gene primer amplification, estimates of nucleated cell counts were derived. Data came from immunoSEQ multiplex PCR; TCRdb stores just in-frame clones and leaves some out. V, J and clone size are taken as reported in that table, and D and trimming were inferred from the DNA itself. This table has about 95,000 clones, approximately 88% appearing once. The TCR was taken from a woman between 70 and 85 years old with acute or convalescent COVID-19. The chain is built from TRBV1 and TRBJ1-2; whether TRBD1, the table's D call, matches the DNA was not checked. TRBV1 is recorded as a pseudogene. Source material: peripheral blood. The CDR3 region is CTSSQSTGPRHGYTF. In DNA form, the CDR3 reads TGCACCAGCAGCCAATCGACAGGTCCACGTCATGGCTACACCTTC.